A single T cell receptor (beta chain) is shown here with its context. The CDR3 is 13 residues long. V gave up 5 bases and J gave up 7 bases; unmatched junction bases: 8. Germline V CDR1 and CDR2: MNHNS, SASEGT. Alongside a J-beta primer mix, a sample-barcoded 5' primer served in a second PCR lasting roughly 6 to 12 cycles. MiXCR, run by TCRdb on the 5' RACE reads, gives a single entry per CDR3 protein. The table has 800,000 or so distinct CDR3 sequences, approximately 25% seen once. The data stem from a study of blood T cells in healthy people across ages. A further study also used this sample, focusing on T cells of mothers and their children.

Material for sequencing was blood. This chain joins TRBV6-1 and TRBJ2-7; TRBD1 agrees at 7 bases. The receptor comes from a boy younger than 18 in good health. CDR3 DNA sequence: TGTGCCAGCAGTCAGAGACAGGGATGGGAGCAGTACTTC. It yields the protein CASSQRQGWEQYF.